Sequencing of this TCR beta chain was carried out in a study of blood T cell repertoires in COVID-19. Study-wide background: Sites across the United States, Italy and Spain contributed samples from acute and convalescent COVID-19.

Individuals drawn from around 25 US areas were roughly 18 to 95 years old. In assigning cohorts, the study relied on participant-reported clinical history. CDR3 length: 13 amino acids. The ends were cut back, 5 bases at V and 2 bases at J, with 9 bases in the middle. Looked up from germline, CDR1 is LNHDA and CDR2 is SQIVND (reference sequence). Repertoires were generated with immunoSEQ multiplex PCR, while TCRdb's copy carries only in-frame clones and drops some. The sample has approximately 250,000 clones, about 82% seen once; the top ten hold about 9.1%. This clonotype was obtained from a woman aged 50 to 60 with acute COVID-19. The sample consisted of PBMCs or T cells enriched from blood (not recorded which). The gene calls are TRBV19 and TRBJ2-5; no firm D call. CDR3 nucleotide sequence: TGTGCCAGTAGTCGGTCTATTCAAGAGACCCAGTACTTC. It specifies CASSRSIQETQYF. Variable domain in full (rest from reference TRBV19 and TRBJ2-5): DGGITQSPKYLFRKEGQNVTLSCEQNLNHDAMYWYRQDPGQGLRLIYYSQIVNDFQKGDIAEGYSVSREKKESFPLTVTSAQKNPTAFYLCASSRSIQETQYFGPGTRLLVL.